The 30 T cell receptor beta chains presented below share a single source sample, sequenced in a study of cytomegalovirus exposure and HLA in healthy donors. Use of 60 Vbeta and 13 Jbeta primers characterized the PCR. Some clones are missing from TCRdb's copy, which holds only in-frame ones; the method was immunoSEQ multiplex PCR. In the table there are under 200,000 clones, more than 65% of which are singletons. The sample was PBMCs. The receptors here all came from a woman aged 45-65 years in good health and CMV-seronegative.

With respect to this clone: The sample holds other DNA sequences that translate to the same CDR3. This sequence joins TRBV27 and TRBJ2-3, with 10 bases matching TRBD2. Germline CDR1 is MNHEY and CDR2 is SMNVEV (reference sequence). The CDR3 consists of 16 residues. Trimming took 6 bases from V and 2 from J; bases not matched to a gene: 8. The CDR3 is CASSSRTSGYTDTQYF. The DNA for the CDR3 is TGTGCCAGCAGCTCCCGGACTAGCGGATACACAGATACGCAGTATTTT.

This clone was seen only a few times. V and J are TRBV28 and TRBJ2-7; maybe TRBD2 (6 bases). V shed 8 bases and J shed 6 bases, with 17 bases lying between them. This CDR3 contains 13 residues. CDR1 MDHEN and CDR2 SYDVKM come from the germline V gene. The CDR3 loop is CASGATVGGEQYF. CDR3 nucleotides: TGTGCCAGCGGGGCCACCGTGGGAGGCGAGCAGTACTTC.

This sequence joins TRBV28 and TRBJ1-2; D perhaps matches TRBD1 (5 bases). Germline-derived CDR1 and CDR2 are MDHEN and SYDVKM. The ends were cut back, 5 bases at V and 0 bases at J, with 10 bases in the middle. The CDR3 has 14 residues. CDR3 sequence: CASSQGSPNYGYTF. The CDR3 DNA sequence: TGTGCCAGCAGTCAGGGATCCCCTAACTATGGCTACACCTTC.

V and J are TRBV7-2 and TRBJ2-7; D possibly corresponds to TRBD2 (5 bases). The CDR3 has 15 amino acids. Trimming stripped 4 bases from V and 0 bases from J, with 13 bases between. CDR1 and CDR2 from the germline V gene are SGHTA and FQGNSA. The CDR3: CASSSDFLNSYEQYF. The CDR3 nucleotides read TGTGCCAGCAGCTCGGACTTCCTGAACTCCTACGAGCAGTACTTC.

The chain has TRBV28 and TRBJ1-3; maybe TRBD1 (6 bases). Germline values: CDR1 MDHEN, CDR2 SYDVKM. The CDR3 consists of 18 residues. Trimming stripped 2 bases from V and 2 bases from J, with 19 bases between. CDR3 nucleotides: TGTGCCAGCAGTTTAATTCGACGGGTCCAGGGGCCTGGAAACACCATATATTTT. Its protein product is CASSLIRRVQGPGNTIYF.

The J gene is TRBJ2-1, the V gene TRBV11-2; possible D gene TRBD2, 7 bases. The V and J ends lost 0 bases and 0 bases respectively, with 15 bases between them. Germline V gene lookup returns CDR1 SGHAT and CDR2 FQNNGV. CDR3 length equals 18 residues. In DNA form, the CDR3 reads TGTGCCAGCAGCTTAGAGTCTGGAGGGGGGGGCTCCTACAATGAGCAGTTCTTC. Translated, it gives CASSLESGGGGSYNEQFF.

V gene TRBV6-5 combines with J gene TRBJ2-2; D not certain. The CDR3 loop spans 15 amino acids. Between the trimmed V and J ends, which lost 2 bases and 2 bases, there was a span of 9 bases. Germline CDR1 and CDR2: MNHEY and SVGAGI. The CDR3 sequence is CASSYVRGNTGELFF. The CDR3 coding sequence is TGTGCCAGCAGTTACGTCCGTGGCAACACCGGGGAGCTGTTTTTT.

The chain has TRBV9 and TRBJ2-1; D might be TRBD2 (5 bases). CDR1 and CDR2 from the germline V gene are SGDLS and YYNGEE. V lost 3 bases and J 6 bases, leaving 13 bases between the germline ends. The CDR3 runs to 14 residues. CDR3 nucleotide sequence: TGTGCCAGCAGCGCTGGACTCCCAGGCAATGAGCAGTTCTTC. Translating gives CASSAGLPGNEQFF. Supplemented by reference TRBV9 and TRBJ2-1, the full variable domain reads DSGVTQTPKHLITATGQRVTLRCSPRSGDLSVYWYQQSLDQGLQFLIQYYNGEERAKGNILERFSAQQFPDLHSELNLSSLELGDSALYFCASSAGLPGNEQFFGPGTRLTVL.

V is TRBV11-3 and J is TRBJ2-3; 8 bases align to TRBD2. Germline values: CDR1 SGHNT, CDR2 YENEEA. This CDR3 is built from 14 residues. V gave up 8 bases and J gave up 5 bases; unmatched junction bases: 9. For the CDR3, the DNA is TGTGCCAGCTCCTTCAGCGGGAGTAGAGATACGCAGTATTTT. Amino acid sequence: CASSFSGSRDTQYF.

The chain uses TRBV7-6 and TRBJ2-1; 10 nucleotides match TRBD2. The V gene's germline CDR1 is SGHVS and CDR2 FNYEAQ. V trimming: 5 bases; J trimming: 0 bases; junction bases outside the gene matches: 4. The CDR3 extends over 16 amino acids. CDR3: CASSRGLADSYNEQFF. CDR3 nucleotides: TGTGCCAGCAGCCGAGGACTAGCGGACTCCTACAATGAGCAGTTCTTC.

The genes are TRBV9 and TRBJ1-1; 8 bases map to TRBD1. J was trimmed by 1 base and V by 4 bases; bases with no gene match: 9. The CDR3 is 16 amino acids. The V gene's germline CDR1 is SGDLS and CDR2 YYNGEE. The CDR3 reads CASSPRQGRKNTEAFF. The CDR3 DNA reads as TGTGCCAGCAGCCCCCGACAGGGGCGGAAGAACACTGAAGCTTTCTTT.

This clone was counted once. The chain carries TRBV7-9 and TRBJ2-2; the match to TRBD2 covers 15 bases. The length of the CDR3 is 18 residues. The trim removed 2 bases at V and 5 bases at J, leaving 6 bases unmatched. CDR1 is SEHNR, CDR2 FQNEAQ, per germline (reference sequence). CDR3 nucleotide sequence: TGTGCCAGCAGCTTAAAGGGACTAGCGGGAGGAGAGACCGGGGAGCTGTTTTTT. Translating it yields CASSLKGLAGGETGELFF.

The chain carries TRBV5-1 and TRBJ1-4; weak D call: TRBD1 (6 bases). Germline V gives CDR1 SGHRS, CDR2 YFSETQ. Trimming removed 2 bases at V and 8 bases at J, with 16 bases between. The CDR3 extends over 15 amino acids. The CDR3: CASSFSGALGEKLFF. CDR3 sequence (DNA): TGCGCCAGCAGCTTTTCAGGGGCGCTCGGGGAAAAACTGTTTTTT.

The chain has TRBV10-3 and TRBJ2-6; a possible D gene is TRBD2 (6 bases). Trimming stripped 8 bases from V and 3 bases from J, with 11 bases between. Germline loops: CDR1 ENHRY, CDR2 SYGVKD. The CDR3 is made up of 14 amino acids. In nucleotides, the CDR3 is TGTGCCATCCGGAGGGGCGGTGGGGCCAACGTCCTGACTTTC. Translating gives CAIRRGGGANVLTF.

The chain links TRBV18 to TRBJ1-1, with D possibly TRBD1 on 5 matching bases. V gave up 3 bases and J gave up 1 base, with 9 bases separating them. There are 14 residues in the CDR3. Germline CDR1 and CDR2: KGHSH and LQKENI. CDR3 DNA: TGTGCCAGCTCACCGACGGACAAGAACACTGAAGCTTTCTTT. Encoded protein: CASSPTDKNTEAFF. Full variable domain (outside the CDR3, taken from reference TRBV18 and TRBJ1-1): NAGVMQNPRHLVRRRGQEARLRCSPMKGHSHVYWYRQLPEEGLKFMVYLQKENIIDESGMPKERFSAEFPKEGPSILRIQQVVRGDSAAYFCASSPTDKNTEAFFGQGTRLTVV.

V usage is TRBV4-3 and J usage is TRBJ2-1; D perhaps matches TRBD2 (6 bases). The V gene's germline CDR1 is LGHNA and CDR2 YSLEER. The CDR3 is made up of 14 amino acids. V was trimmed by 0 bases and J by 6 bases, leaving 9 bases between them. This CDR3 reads CASSQEGTFNEQFF. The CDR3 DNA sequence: TGCGCCAGCAGCCAAGAGGGGACTTTCAATGAGCAGTTCTTC.

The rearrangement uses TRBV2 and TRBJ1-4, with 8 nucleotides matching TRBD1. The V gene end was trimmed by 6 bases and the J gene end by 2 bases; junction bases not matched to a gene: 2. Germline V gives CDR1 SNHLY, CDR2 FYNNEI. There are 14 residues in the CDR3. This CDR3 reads CASRDRGTNEKLFF. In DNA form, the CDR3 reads TGTGCCAGCAGAGACAGGGGCACTAATGAAAAACTGTTTTTT.

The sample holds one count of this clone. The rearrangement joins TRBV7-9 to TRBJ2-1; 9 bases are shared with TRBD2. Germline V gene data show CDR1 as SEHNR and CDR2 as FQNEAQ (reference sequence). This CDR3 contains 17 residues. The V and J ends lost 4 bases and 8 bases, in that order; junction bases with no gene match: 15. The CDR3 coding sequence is TGTGCCAGCAGCTCCCGAATAGCGGGAGACAAGGGGGATGAGCAGTTCTTC. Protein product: CASSSRIAGDKGDEQFF. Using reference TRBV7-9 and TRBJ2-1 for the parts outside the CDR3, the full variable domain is DTGVSQNPRHKITKRGQNVTFRCDPISEHNRLYWYRQTLGQGPEFLTYFQNEAQLEKSRLLSDRFSAERPKGSFSTLEIQRTEQGDSAMYLCASSSRIAGDKGDEQFFGPGTRLTVL.

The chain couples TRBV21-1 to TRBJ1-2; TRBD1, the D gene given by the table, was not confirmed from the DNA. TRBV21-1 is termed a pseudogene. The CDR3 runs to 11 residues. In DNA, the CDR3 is TGTGCCAGCAGCTGGTTGGGCGGCTACACCTTC. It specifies CASSWLGGYTF.

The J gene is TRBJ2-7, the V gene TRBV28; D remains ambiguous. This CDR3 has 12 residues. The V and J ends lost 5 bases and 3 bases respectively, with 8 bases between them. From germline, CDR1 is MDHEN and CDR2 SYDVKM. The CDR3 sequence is CASSPPGYEQYF. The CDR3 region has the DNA TGTGCCAGCAGTCCCCCAGGCTACGAGCAGTACTTC.

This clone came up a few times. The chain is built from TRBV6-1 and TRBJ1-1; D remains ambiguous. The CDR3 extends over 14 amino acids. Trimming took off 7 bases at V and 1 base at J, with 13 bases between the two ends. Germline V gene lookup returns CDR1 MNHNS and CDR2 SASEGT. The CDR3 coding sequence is TGTGCCAGCAAAGAGGGTAGCGGGAACACTGAAGCTTTCTTT. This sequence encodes CASKEGSGNTEAFF.

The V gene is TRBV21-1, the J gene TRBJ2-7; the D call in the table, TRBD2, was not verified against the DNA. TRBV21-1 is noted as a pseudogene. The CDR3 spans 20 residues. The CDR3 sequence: CASSKVAASGGGGIDYEQYF. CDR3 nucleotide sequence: TGTGCCAGCAGCAAAGTAGCAGCGAGCGGGGGCGGGGGGATAGACTACGAGCAGTACTTC.

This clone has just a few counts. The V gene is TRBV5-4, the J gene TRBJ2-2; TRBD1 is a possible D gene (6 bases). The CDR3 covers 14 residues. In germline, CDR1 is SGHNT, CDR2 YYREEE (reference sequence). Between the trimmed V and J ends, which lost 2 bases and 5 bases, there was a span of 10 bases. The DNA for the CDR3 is TGTGCCAGCAGCTTTAGTAGGGGGACCGGGGAGCTGTTTTTT. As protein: CASSFSRGTGELFF.

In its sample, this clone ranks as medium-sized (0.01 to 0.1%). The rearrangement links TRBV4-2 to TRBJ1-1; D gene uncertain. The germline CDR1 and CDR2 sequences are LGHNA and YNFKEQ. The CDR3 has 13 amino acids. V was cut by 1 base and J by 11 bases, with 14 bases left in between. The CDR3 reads CASSQVSPGDAFF. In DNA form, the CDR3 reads TGTGCCAGCAGCCAAGTCTCCCCGGGTGACGCTTTCTTT.

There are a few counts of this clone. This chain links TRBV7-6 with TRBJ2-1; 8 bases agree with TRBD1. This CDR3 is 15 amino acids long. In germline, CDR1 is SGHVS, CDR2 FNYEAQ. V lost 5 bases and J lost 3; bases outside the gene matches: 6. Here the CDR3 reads CASSLGGQDYNEQFF. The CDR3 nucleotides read TGTGCCAGCAGCCTTGGGGGACAGGACTACAATGAGCAGTTCTTC.

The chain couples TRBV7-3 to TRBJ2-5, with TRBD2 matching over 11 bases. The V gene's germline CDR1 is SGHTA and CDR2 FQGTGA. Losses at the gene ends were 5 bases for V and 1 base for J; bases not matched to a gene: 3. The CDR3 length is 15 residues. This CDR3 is CASSVSGRAQETQYF. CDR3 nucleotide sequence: TGTGCCAGCAGCGTTAGCGGGAGGGCCCAAGAGACCCAGTACTTC.

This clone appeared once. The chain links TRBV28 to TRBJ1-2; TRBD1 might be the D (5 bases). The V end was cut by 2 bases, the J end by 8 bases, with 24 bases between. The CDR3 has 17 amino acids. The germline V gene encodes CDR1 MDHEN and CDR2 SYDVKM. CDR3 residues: CASSLESLGSGSGGYTF. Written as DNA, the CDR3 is TGTGCCAGCAGTTTAGAATCTCTCGGCAGTGGATCAGGGGGCTACACCTTC.

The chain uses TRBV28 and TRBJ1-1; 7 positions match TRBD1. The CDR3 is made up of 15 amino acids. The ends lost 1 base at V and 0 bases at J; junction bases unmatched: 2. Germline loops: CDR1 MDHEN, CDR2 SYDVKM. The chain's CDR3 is CASSLSDRLNTEAFF. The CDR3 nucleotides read TGTGCCAGCAGTTTATCGGACAGGTTGAACACTGAAGCTTTCTTT.

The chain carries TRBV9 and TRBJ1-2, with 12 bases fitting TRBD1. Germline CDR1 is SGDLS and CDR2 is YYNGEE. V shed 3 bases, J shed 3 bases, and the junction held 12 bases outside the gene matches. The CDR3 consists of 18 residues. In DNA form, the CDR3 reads TGTGCCAGCAGCGCCTCAGGGGGGACAGGGGGCTTCTACTATGGCTACACCTTC. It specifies CASSASGGTGGFYYGYTF.

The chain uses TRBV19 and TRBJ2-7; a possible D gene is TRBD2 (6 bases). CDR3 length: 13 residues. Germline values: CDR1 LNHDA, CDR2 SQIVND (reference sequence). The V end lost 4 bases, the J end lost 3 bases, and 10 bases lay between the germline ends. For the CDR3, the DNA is TGTGCCAGTAGTAAGGAGGGAGGCTACGAGCAGTACTTC. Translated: CASSKEGGYEQYF. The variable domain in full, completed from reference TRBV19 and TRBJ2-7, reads DGGITQSPKYLFRKEGQNVTLSCEQNLNHDAMYWYRQDPGQGLRLIYYSQIVNDFQKGDIAEGYSVSREKKESFPLTVTSAQKNPTAFYLCASSKEGGYEQYFGPGTRLTVT.